The count of the clone carrying this T cell receptor beta chain is one. Its target is not known. Other DNA sequences in this specimen translate into the identical CDR3. The data belong to a study of shared clonotypes between healthy human individuals. Study in general: Each donor's CD4 naive and CD4 memory cells filled three plates apiece, CD8 naive two, and CD8 memory one.

Per the original methods: For the immunoSEQ data, sequences were junction-only without quality scores, so filtering differed. Sequenced by immunoSEQ multiplex PCR; TCRdb stores in-frame clones only, minus some. V, J and clone size were drawn from that table, and D and trimming were deduced from the DNA. There are approximately 2.5 million clones in the sample; roughly 92% occur only once, and 0.13% to 0.15% lies in the top ten. Germline CDR1 and CDR2: SGHRS and YFSETQ. V lost 2 bases, J lost 0 bases, and 2 bases stayed unmatched. CDR3 length: 15 residues. The CD4+ fraction was divided into a CD45RA+ naive subset and a CD45RA-negative memory subset. Study-wide points: Naive subsets generally exceeded memory subsets in estimated richness.

The clonotype was recovered from a man younger than 35 in good health. The genes are TRBV5-1 and TRBJ1-3; 7 bases fit TRBD1. Sequencing was done on a sample of naive CD4+ T cells sorted from blood. Subset: CD45RA+ positively selected. CDR3 sequence (DNA): TGCGCCAGCAGCTTACAGGGGCTCTCTGGAAACACCATATATTTT. It codes for CASSLQGLSGNTIYF.